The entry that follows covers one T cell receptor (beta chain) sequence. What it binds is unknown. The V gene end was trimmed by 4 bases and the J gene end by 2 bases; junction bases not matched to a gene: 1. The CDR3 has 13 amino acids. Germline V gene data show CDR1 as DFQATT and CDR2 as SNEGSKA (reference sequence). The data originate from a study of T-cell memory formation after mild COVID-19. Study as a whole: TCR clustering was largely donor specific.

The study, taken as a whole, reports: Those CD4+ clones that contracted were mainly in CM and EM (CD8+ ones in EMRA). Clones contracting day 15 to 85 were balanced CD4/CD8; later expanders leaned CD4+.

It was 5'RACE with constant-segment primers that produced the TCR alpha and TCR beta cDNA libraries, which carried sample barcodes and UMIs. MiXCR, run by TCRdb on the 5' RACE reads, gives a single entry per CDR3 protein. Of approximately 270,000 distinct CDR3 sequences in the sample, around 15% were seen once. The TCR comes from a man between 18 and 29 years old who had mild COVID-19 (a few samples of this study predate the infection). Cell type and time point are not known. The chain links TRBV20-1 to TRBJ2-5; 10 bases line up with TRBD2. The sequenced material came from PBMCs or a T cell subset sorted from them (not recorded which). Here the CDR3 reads CSAISGGQETQYF. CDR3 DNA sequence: TGCAGTGCTATTAGCGGGGGGCAAGAGACCCAGTACTTC.